The entry below gives a single T cell receptor (beta chain) sequence along with its context. In TCRdb, the PCR reads were re-called with MiXCR into one record per CDR3 protein. Found here are about 5,500 distinct CDR3 sequences, less than 60% of them singletons; the top ten hold about 90%. This entry is derived from a study of CD4 and CD8 cells across lung adenocarcinoma regions. Samples came from patients with localized non-small cell lung adenocarcinoma. Sequencing was performed on CD8+ T cells from the margin of a lung tumor. This sequence was found in a male donor with lung adenocarcinoma. The CD4 and CD8 labels of this study may be unreliable.

The CDR3 region has the DNA TGTGCCAGCACCGGGTACACCTACGAGCAGTACTTC. Translation: CASTGYTYEQYF. The V call is TRBV6-1, the J call TRBJ2-1; no reliable D call. Judging by the DNA end, TRBJ2-7 fits better; the J call may be wrong. This CDR3 has 12 residues. Germline loops: CDR1 MNHNS, CDR2 SASEGT.